This TCR beta chain is drawn from a study of blood T cell repertoires in COVID-19. The CDR3 extends over 16 amino acids. V shed 2 bases and J 2 bases; nucleotides not matched to a gene: 5. Per the germline V gene, CDR1 is ENHRY and CDR2 is SYGVKD. This clone was counted a single time. The assay was immunoSEQ multiplex PCR, and TCRdb's table has in-frame clones only and misses some. Altogether about 310,000 clones are present, 89% being singletons, with the ten largest covering less than 9.5%. The clonotype comes from a woman in her twenties or thirties who had recovered from COVID-19. Sequencing was performed on PBMCs or T cells enriched from blood (not recorded which). The chain joins TRBV10-3 to TRBJ1-5, with 8 bases identical to TRBD1. This CDR3 is CAISEVPGGGNQPQHF. The CDR3 region has the DNA TGTGCCATCAGTGAGGTCCCAGGGGGCGGCAATCAGCCCCAGCATTTT.